These 8 T cell receptor beta chains originate from one sample sequenced in a study of T cells in Graves' hyperthyroidism and ophthalmopathy. Amplified TCR beta CDR3 regions derived from RNA transcripts. An initial round of RT-PCR targeting the TCR CDR3 relied on the HTBI primer set. TCRdb processed the multiplex PCR reads anew with MiXCR; each CDR3 protein has one entry. The sample yields 550,000 to 650,000 distinct CDR3 sequences, around 15% seen once. Input material: blood. All receptors derive from a woman aged 40-49 years with Graves' hyperthyroidism.

Ten or more counts support this clonotype. The V call is TRBV6-5, the J call TRBJ1-2; weak D call: TRBD1 (6 bases). This CDR3 is 16 amino acids long. Germline V lookup: CDR1 MNHEY, CDR2 SVGAGI. Trimming took off 2 bases at V and 4 bases at J, with 17 bases between the two ends. The DNA for the CDR3 is TGTGCCAGCAGTTACCAAACCAGACAGGATAGCTATGGCTACACCTTC. This gives the protein CASSYQTRQDSYGYTF.

This clonotype has a count of ten or more. The gene calls are TRBV28 and TRBJ2-5; D is undetermined. This CDR3 comprises 13 residues. Looked up from germline, CDR1 is MDHEN and CDR2 is SYDVKM. Trimming shortened V by 6 bases and J by 5 bases, and 13 bases separated the two germline ends. The CDR3, as DNA: TGTGCCAGCAGACCTGGCTCTAGTGAGACCCAGTACTTC. Amino acids: CASRPGSSETQYF. The whole variable domain, remainder taken from reference TRBV28 and TRBJ2-5, is DVKVTQSSRYLVKRTGEKVFLECVQDMDHENMFWYRQDPGLGLRLIYFSYDVKMKEKGDIPEGYSVSREKKERFSLILESASTNQTSMYLCASRPGSSETQYFGPGTRLLVL.

The chain links TRBV25-1 to TRBJ2-2, with TRBD2 identical over 9 bases. Germline CDR1 MGHDK, CDR2 SYGVNS. The CDR3 has 16 residues. Unmatched junction bases numbered 4, after V lost 5 bases and J lost 0 bases. DNA of the CDR3: TGTGCCAGCAGTATATGGACTAGCGCGAACACCGGGGAGCTGTTTTTT. It is translated as CASSIWTSANTGELFF.

This clonotype was detected many times. CDR3 DNA: TGTGCCAGCAGTTACTCCGGGACAGGGTTGATTTCGGCGAACTACGAGCAGTACTTC. As protein: CASSYSGTGLISANYEQYF. The chain employs TRBV6-2 or TRBV6-3 and TRBJ2-7; TRBD1 agrees at 9 bases. The CDR3 has 19 residues. From germline, CDR1 is MNHEY and CDR2 SVGEGT. The J segment lost 3 bases and the V segment lost 0 bases, leaving 15 bases of the junction unmatched.

In nucleotides, the CDR3 is TGTGCTAGTGGTTTGCTCTCTAGCGGGAGAAACAATGAGCAGTTCTTC. Its translation is CASGLLSSGRNNEQFF. V and J are TRBV12-5 and TRBJ2-1; 10 bases are a match to TRBD2. The CDR3 sequence is 16 residues long. V trimming: 2 bases; J trimming: 5 bases; junction bases outside the gene matches: 6. CDR1 is LGHNT and CDR2 is FRNRAP in the germline V gene.

This clonotype showed up many times. J is TRBJ2-7 and V is TRBV12-3 or TRBV12-4; the D is unclear. The CDR3 runs to 15 residues. Trimming removed 4 bases from V and 0 bases from J, with 13 bases in between. CDR3 sequence: CASSSAVLTSYEQYF. CDR3 coding DNA: TGTGCCAGCAGTTCGGCCGTACTCACCTCCTACGAGCAGTACTTC.

This clonotype turned up a few times. The J gene is TRBJ2-2, the V gene TRBV7-6, with 7 nucleotides matching TRBD2. The germline V gene has CDR1 SGHVS and CDR2 FNYEAQ. With 5 bases clipped from V and 3 bases from J, the junction kept 9 bases outside the gene matches. The CDR3 sequence is 16 residues long. This CDR3 reads CASSPVGLADTGELFF. The CDR3 bases are TGTGCCAGCAGCCCAGTCGGGCTAGCGGACACCGGGGAGCTGTTTTTT.

The chain couples TRBV19 to TRBJ2-2; D unclear. The germline gives CDR1 LNHDA, CDR2 SQIVND (reference sequence). V gave up 10 bases and J gave up 0 bases, with 15 bases separating them. This CDR3 comprises 15 residues. The CDR3 sequence: CATTWGLANTGELFF. The CDR3 DNA is TGTGCCACCACCTGGGGTCTCGCGAACACCGGGGAGCTGTTTTTT. The full variable domain, completed using reference TRBV19 and TRBJ2-2, is DGGITQSPKYLFRKEGQNVTLSCEQNLNHDAMYWYRQDPGQGLRLIYYSQIVNDFQKGDIAEGYSVSREKKESFPLTVTSAQKNPTAFYLCATTWGLANTGELFFGEGSRLTVL.